The 28 T cell receptor beta chains reported below all come from one sample, sequenced in a study of blood T cell repertoires in COVID-19. Method: immunoSEQ multiplex PCR; TCRdb's copy keeps in-frame clones and lacks some. The table shows around 250,000 clones, with roughly 85% occurring only once. Sequencing was performed on peripheral blood. The receptors originated from a man aged 55 to 70 who had recovered from COVID-19.

This chain links TRBV18 with TRBJ2-7; 9 bases match TRBD1. The CDR3 sequence is 15 residues long. The germline CDR1 and CDR2 sequences are KGHSH and LQKENI. The V gene end was trimmed by 3 bases and the J gene end by 3 bases; junction bases not matched to a gene: 6. The CDR3 reads CASSPEGTGYYEQYF. The DNA for the CDR3 is TGTGCCAGCTCACCTGAGGGGACAGGGTACTACGAGCAGTACTTC.

V and J are TRBV28 and TRBJ2-1, with D possibly being TRBD2 (5 bases). Germline assignment: CDR1 MDHEN and CDR2 SYDVKM. The CDR3 has 14 residues. V was trimmed by 6 bases and J by 9 bases, leaving 18 bases between them. In nucleotides, the CDR3 is TGTGCCAGCAGCGTCCGGACTGGGAGTAGTGAGCAGTTCTTC. Translating gives CASSVRTGSSEQFF.

V gene TRBV6-6 combines with J gene TRBJ2-5; D might be TRBD2 (6 bases). Trimming stripped 0 bases from V and 4 bases from J, with 9 bases between. From germline, CDR1 is MNHNY and CDR2 SVGAGI (reference sequence). This CDR3 region has 14 residues. The CDR3 reads CASSYSEGRETQYF. The CDR3, as DNA: TGTGCCAGCAGTTACTCGGAGGGGCGAGAGACCCAGTACTTC.

This clone was seen more than once but under ten times. The CDR3 sequence is CAISSYRGGAFF. The CDR3 DNA reads TGTGCCATCAGTAGTTACAGGGGGGGGGCTTTCTTT. The gene calls are TRBV10-3 and TRBJ1-1, with 8 bases matching TRBD1. CDR1 is ENHRY, CDR2 SYGVKD, per germline. V lost 5 bases, J lost 11 bases, and 7 bases stayed unmatched. This CDR3 is built from 12 residues.

V is TRBV9 and J is TRBJ2-3; D gene uncertain. This CDR3 has 14 residues. Trimming pared 0 bases from V and 0 bases from J, leaving 5 bases between. The germline V gene has CDR1 SGDLS and CDR2 YYNGEE. The CDR3 protein is CASSVGLSTDTQYF. For the CDR3, the DNA is TGTGCCAGCAGCGTAGGTCTGAGCACAGATACGCAGTATTTT.

The V gene is TRBV27, the J gene TRBJ1-5; TRBD1 might be the D (5 bases). The CDR3 totals 15 residues. Trimming left V 0 bases short and J 7 bases short, with 13 bases between. Germline values: CDR1 MNHEY, CDR2 SMNVEV (reference sequence). The CDR3 here is CASSLSGGGSQPQHF. In nucleotides, the CDR3 is TGTGCCAGCAGTTTATCTGGGGGGGGGTCCCAGCCCCAGCATTTT.

CDR3 in amino acids: CASSYRTGGILQSTQYF. CDR3 nucleotides: TGTGCCAGCAGTTACCGCACAGGGGGCATCCTCCAAAGTACGCAGTATTTT. The gene calls are TRBV28 and TRBJ2-3; TRBD1 aligns across 9 bases. The CDR3 extends over 17 amino acids. V trimming: 4 bases; J trimming: 8 bases; junction bases outside the gene matches: 16. CDR1 is MDHEN and CDR2 is SYDVKM in the germline V gene.

The V gene is TRBV24-1, the J gene TRBJ2-1, with D uncertain. Germline V lookup: CDR1 KGHDR, CDR2 SFDVKD. The CDR3 is 16 amino acids. The V gene lost 5 bases and the J gene lost 8 bases, with 21 bases spanning the gap. The CDR3 sequence: CATSAWANKVIYEQFF. CDR3 DNA sequence: TGTGCCACCAGTGCTTGGGCAAACAAGGTCATATATGAGCAGTTCTTC.

About this clone: Other DNA sequences in the same sample also yield this CDR3. The chain is built from TRBV9 and TRBJ1-2; 9 nucleotides align to TRBD1. Trimming removed 2 bases from V and 5 bases from J; junction bases left unmatched: 4. The CDR3 covers 14 residues. Germline assignment: CDR1 SGDLS and CDR2 YYNGEE. DNA of the CDR3: TGTGCCAGCAGCGTTGGACAGGGGACATATGGCTACACCTTC. This translates into CASSVGQGTYGYTF.

The CDR3 loop reads CASSFASGTSGGAQYF. In DNA form, the CDR3 reads TGTGCCAGCAGCTTCGCCTCCGGGACTAGCGGAGGAGCCCAGTACTTC. The rearrangement uses TRBV9 and TRBJ2-5; 11 bases map to TRBD2. The CDR3 extends over 16 amino acids. Trimming removed 4 bases from V and 9 bases from J; junction bases left unmatched: 14. Germline-derived CDR1 and CDR2 are SGDLS and YYNGEE.

The DNA for the CDR3 is TGTGCCACAAAGGACTTCTATGGCTACACCTTC. Translated: CATKDFYGYTF. The V gene is TRBV6-4, the J gene TRBJ1-2; D is unclear. The germline V gene has CDR1 MRHNA and CDR2 SNTAGT. The CDR3 consists of 11 residues. Trimming shortened V by 10 bases and J by 4 bases, and 10 bases separated the two germline ends.

This clone occurred a few times. The J gene is TRBJ1-5, the V gene TRBV19; possible D gene TRBD1, 6 bases. CDR1 and CDR2 from the germline V gene are LNHDA and SQIVND (reference sequence). The CDR3 contains 16 residues. V was shortened by 5 bases and J by 7 bases, with 21 bases between the two germline ends. This chain's CDR3 is CASSGGGGFSEQPQHF. CDR3 coding DNA: TGTGCCAGTAGTGGGGGCGGGGGGTTCTCCGAGCAGCCCCAGCATTTT. The full variable domain, with the rest looked up from reference TRBV19 and TRBJ1-5, is DGGITQSPKYLFRKEGQNVTLSCEQNLNHDAMYWYRQDPGQGLRLIYYSQIVNDFQKGDIAEGYSVSREKKESFPLTVTSAQKNPTAFYLCASSGGGGFSEQPQHFGDGTRLSIL.

The rearrangement links TRBV6-2 or TRBV6-3 to TRBJ2-5, with 13 positions matching TRBD2. V lost 6 bases to trimming and J lost 5 bases; unmatched junction nucleotides: 6. This CDR3 is built from 15 residues. Germline CDR1 reads MNHEY; CDR2 reads SVGEGT. CDR3 nucleotides: TGTGCCAGCAGCCCCGGGACTAGCGGGATTGAGACCCAGTACTTC. Translated, it gives CASSPGTSGIETQYF.

The chain links TRBV4-2 to TRBJ2-6; TRBD1 matches at 12 bases. The CDR3 spans 18 residues. Germline V lookup: CDR1 LGHNA, CDR2 YNFKEQ. The J segment lost 3 bases and the V segment lost 4 bases, leaving 7 bases of the junction unmatched. CDR3 residues: CASSRTGTGGYGANVLTF. CDR3 bases: TGTGCCAGCAGCCGTACCGGGACAGGGGGCTATGGGGCCAACGTCCTGACTTTC.

The rearrangement joins TRBV4-1 to TRBJ1-2, with 9 bases lining up with TRBD1. The CDR3 runs 16 residues. Looked up from germline, CDR1 is MGHRA and CDR2 is YSYEKL. V lost 4 bases, J lost 2 bases, and 8 bases stayed unmatched. The CDR3 nucleotides are TGCGCCAGCAGCCGAGATCCCGGGACAGGGAACTATGGCTACACCTTC. This sequence encodes CASSRDPGTGNYGYTF.

CDR3 nucleotides: TGTGCCTGGAGTCACACAGGGGGCACTGAAGCTTTCTTT. Amino acids: CAWSHTGGTEAFF. The rearrangement joins TRBV30 to TRBJ1-1; TRBD1 aligns across 8 bases. J gave up 4 bases and V 2 bases, and 3 bases lay outside the gene matches. Germline lookup yields CDR1 GTSNPN and CDR2 SVGIG (reference sequence). The CDR3 runs to 13 residues.

This chain uses TRBV6-6 with TRBJ1-5, with 8 bases fitting TRBD1. V trimming: 5 bases; J trimming: 0 bases; junction bases outside the gene matches: 6. The length of the CDR3 is 16 residues. The germline V gene has CDR1 MNHNY and CDR2 SVGAGI (reference sequence). The CDR3 here is CASSRDRKYSNQPQHF. The CDR3 DNA follows: TGTGCCAGCAGTAGGGACAGGAAATATAGCAATCAGCCCCAGCATTTT.

The chain is built from TRBV18 and TRBJ2-2; 8 bases fit TRBD2. Trimming at V came to 8 bases and at J to 6 bases, leaving 20 bases not matched to a gene. CDR1 is KGHSH, CDR2 LQKENI, per germline. There are 18 residues in the CDR3. The CDR3: CASPKIGSGLAFAGELFF. DNA of the CDR3: TGTGCCAGCCCTAAAATCGGAAGTGGACTAGCTTTTGCCGGGGAGCTGTTTTTT.

The rearrangement links TRBV18 to TRBJ2-2; D unresolved. The CDR3 is made up of 17 amino acids. V was pared by 3 bases and J by 7 bases, with 21 bases between. CDR1 and CDR2 (germline): KGHSH, LQKENI. CDR3 protein: CASSPISSSINVGELFF. In DNA form, the CDR3 reads TGTGCCAGCTCACCCATTAGTTCTTCAATCAATGTCGGGGAGCTGTTTTTT.

V gene TRBV7-2 combines with J gene TRBJ1-2, with D tentatively TRBD1 (6 bases). V gave up 5 bases and J gave up 4 bases, with 23 bases separating them. The CDR3 covers 17 residues. CDR1 and CDR2 (germline): SGHTA, FQGNSA. The CDR3 is CASSTRITTGSSYGYTF. As DNA, the CDR3 is TGTGCCAGCAGCACTAGGATTACCACAGGGTCGAGCTATGGCTACACCTTC.

The chain has TRBV29-1 and TRBJ2-1, with D possibly being TRBD2 (6 bases). Trimming took 6 bases from V and 2 from J, leaving 14 bases between them. This CDR3 is built from 14 residues. The germline V gene encodes CDR1 SQVTM and CDR2 ANQGSEA. CDR3: CSVATSPPYNEQFF. The CDR3 nucleotides read TGCAGCGTAGCTACTAGCCCTCCCTACAATGAGCAGTTCTTC.

The CDR3 DNA reads as TGTGCCAGTGGAGGATTTAACTATGGCTACACCTTC. Translating it yields CASGGFNYGYTF. This rearrangement joins TRBV7-3 to TRBJ1-2; D gene ambiguous. The CDR3 has 12 residues. V lost 9 bases and J lost 1, with 9 bases in between. CDR1 SGHTA and CDR2 FQGTGA come from the germline V gene.

The V gene is TRBV5-1, the J gene TRBJ2-2, with D possibly TRBD2 on 7 matching bases. The CDR3 runs 13 residues. Trimming removed 4 bases at V and 9 bases at J, with 13 bases between. CDR1 and CDR2 (germline): SGHRS, YFSETQ. The CDR3 sequence: CASSGGGGWELFF. As DNA, the CDR3 is TGCGCCAGCAGCGGCGGGGGCGGCTGGGAGCTGTTTTTT.

The chain carries TRBV15 and TRBJ2-3, with TRBD2 identical over 8 bases. The CDR3 spans 15 residues. CDR1 and CDR2 from the germline V gene are LNHNV and YYDKDF (reference sequence). V shed 1 base, J shed 0 bases, and the junction held 0 bases outside the gene matches. CDR3 DNA: TGTGCCACCAGCAGAGGCGGGAGGAGCACAGATACGCAGTATTTT. The encoded protein is CATSRGGRSTDTQYF.

This chain uses TRBV6-5 with TRBJ1-4, with D unclear. With 5 bases removed from V and 0 bases from J, the gap between germline ends came to 10 bases. Germline V CDR1 and CDR2: MNHEY, SVGAGI. CDR3 length: 15 residues. The CDR3 loop is CASSPNLATNEKLFF. CDR3 DNA sequence: TGTGCCAGCAGTCCCAACTTAGCAACTAATGAAAAACTGTTTTTT.

The chain recombines TRBV5-4 with TRBJ2-7; TRBD1 matches 9 bases. Germline V gives CDR1 SGHNT, CDR2 YYREEE (reference sequence). The V gene end was trimmed by 7 bases and the J gene end by 7 bases; junction bases not matched to a gene: 3. The CDR3 spans 11 residues. Written as DNA, the CDR3 is TGTGCCAGCCGACAGGGGGAGGAGCAGTACTTC. This sequence encodes CASRQGEEQYF.

The rearrangement uses TRBV4-1 and TRBJ1-4, with D possibly matching TRBD1 (5 bases). The germline V gene encodes CDR1 MGHRA and CDR2 YSYEKL. V dropped 1 base and J dropped 2 bases, with 17 bases sitting between them. This CDR3 contains 18 residues. This CDR3 reads CASSQGPSGAATNEKLFF. CDR3 bases: TGCGCCAGCAGCCAAGGTCCATCTGGGGCTGCGACTAATGAAAAACTGTTTTTT.

V is TRBV5-4 and J is TRBJ2-1, with 14 bases identical to TRBD2. Germline trimming cut 4 bases from V and 5 bases from J; bases unmatched to any gene: 5. The length of the CDR3 is 16 residues. Germline V CDR1 and CDR2: SGHNT, YYREEE (reference sequence). CDR3 sequence (DNA): TGTGCCAGCAGCCCGGGGGGACTAGCGGGAGACAATGAGCAGTTCTTC. This translates into CASSPGGLAGDNEQFF.